This paragraph covers one T cell receptor (beta chain) sequence. This specimen belongs to a study of blood T cell repertoires in COVID-19. In the study overall: The United States, Italy and Spain supplied acute and convalescent COVID-19 samples. Sample material is recorded as cDNA or gDNA derived from T cells, B-cell-depleted T cells, or PBMCs.

Original handling: By means of reference gene primer amplification, nucleated cell counts were estimated. Clones were sequenced by immunoSEQ multiplex PCR, and TCRdb holds only the in-frame ones, with some missing. That table is the source of V, J and clone size, and D and trimming were worked out from the DNA. Counted here are about 170,000 clones, under 80% occurring once; the ten biggest clones make up about 3%. What was sequenced was peripheral blood. This TCR was sampled from an elderly woman with acute or convalescent COVID-19.

DNA of the CDR3: TGTGCCAGCAGTTATGGCGGGAGGGCCGCAGGGGAGCTGTTTTTT. This translates into CASSYGGRAAGELFF. The rearrangement joins TRBV6-2 or TRBV6-3 to TRBJ2-2; TRBD2 aligns across 9 bases. In germline, CDR1 is MNHEY, CDR2 SVGEGT. This CDR3 region has 15 residues. The V gene end was trimmed by 3 bases and the J gene end by 8 bases; junction bases not matched to a gene: 7.